This T cell receptor beta chain was documented in a study of T cell responses to AZD1222 COVID-19 vaccine. General observations from the study: Seropositivity was recorded at baseline in only five to seven AZD1222 recipients. The reported proportion of spike-specific TCRs targeting unmutated variant regions was nearly half. The donors showed a predominance of white British ancestry and of females, with possible underestimation of clonal diversity.

The analysis combined second doses at about 4 or about 12 weeks. As concerns this clone: Antigen specificity is unknown.

Sequenced by immunoSEQ multiplex PCR; TCRdb stores in-frame clones only, minus some. The profile shows tens of thousands of clones, around 82% of them singletons. The CDR3 totals 11 residues. With 9 bases removed from V and 0 bases from J, the gap between germline ends came to 5 bases. Source: peripheral blood, taken 28 days after the second AZD1222 dose. The origin of this receptor is an adult who received the AZD1222 COVID-19 vaccine. The chain employs TRBV12-3 or TRBV12-4 and TRBJ1-1; D gene uncertain. CDR3 in amino acids: CASGLNTEAFF. The DNA of the CDR3 is TGTGCCAGTGGCCTGAACACTGAAGCTTTCTTT.